The rows below give T cell receptor beta chains drawn from one sample of a study of T cell responses to AZD1222 COVID-19 vaccine. Assay used: immunoSEQ multiplex PCR; TCRdb lists only in-frame clones, some missing. Among over 150,000 clones listed, around nine tenths were seen once. The sample here was peripheral blood, taken on day 0 of AZD1222 vaccination. The receptors here all came from an adult in good health. CDR3s include the opening cysteine and the closing phenylalanine or tryptophan. The D gene is left open where the match is weak. Not all rows give a size; the values are once, few, many and, for expanded clones, a class.

-,TRBJ1-5,once,TRBV6-1,CASSEGHSGRGSAQPQHF,TGTGCCAGCAGTGAAGGCCACAGTGGCAGGGGTAGCGCTCAGCCCCAGCATTTT
TRBD1,TRBJ2-7,-,TRBV12-3/TRBV12-4,CASGTGGYEQYF,TGTGCCAGTGGGACAGGGGGCTACGAGCAGTACTTC
-,TRBJ2-1,-,TRBV10-3,CAISEWFLERDEDEQFF,TGTGCCATCAGTGAGTGGTTCCTAGAGCGAGACGAGGATGAGCAGTTCTTC
-,TRBJ2-7,-,TRBV24-1,CATSDSHISYEQYF,TGTGCCACCAGTGATTCCCACATCTCCTACGAGCAGTACTTC
-,TRBJ2-7,-,TRBV6-5,CASGGRVYYEQYF,TGTGCCAGCGGAGGGCGGGTTTACTACGAGCAGTACTTC
TRBD2,TRBJ2-1,once,TRBV5-1,CASSSGLAGNNEQFF,TGCGCCAGCAGCTCCGGACTAGCCGGGAACAATGAGCAGTTCTTC
-,TRBJ1-1,-,TRBV6-2/TRBV6-3,CASSYNSAEAFF,TGTGCCAGCAGTTACAACAGCGCTGAAGCTTTCTTT
-,TRBJ1-1,-,TRBV9,CASSPGGESEAFF,TGTGCCAGCAGCCCCGGGGGGGAAAGTGAAGCTTTCTTT
-,TRBJ2-3,-,TRBV5-6,CASSWGQGVITDTQYF,TGTGCCAGCAGCTGGGGACAAGGGGTAATTACAGATACGCAGTATTTT
TRBD2,TRBJ2-5,once,TRBV29-1,CSVLPHAGGRETQYF,TGCAGCGTCCTACCCCACGCGGGAGGGCGAGAGACCCAGTACTTC
-,TRBJ2-1,-,TRBV7-2,CASSFQGPRLGANEQFF,TGTGCCAGCAGCTTTCAGGGGCCGAGACTAGGAGCTAATGAGCAGTTCTTC
-,TRBJ1-2,-,TRBV7-9,CASSSQGNYGYTF,TGTGCCAGCAGCTCGCAGGGGAACTATGGCTACACCTTC
-,TRBJ2-7,-,TRBV6-5,CASSPPASSSYEQYF,TGTGCCAGCAGTCCCCCGGCTAGCTCCTCCTACGAGCAGTACTTC
TRBD2,TRBJ2-2,-,TRBV4-1,CASSQAGTSTGELFF,TGCGCCAGCAGCCAAGCGGGGACTAGCACCGGGGAGCTGTTTTTT